A single sample gave rise to the 10 T cell receptor beta chains below, sequenced in a study of T cells in tumors after PD-1 blockade. Repertoires were generated with immunoSEQ multiplex PCR, while TCRdb's copy carries only in-frame clones and drops some. The data show 60,000 to 70,000 clones, around two thirds seen once. Sequencing used PBMCs, obtained after anti-PD-1 treatment. These receptors all come from a human donor with basal cell carcinoma.

This chain links TRBV4-1 with TRBJ1-5; D uncertain. Trimming took off 0 bases at V and 1 base at J, with 4 bases between the two ends. The CDR3 sequence is 14 residues long. CDR1 and CDR2 from the germline V gene are MGHRA and YSYEKL. The CDR3 here is CASSQDHSNQPQHF. For the CDR3, the DNA is TGCGCCAGCAGCCAAGACCACAGCAATCAGCCCCAGCATTTT.

The V call is TRBV19, the J call TRBJ1-6; 9 nucleotides align to TRBD1. The CDR3 runs to 14 residues. Germline CDR1 LNHDA, CDR2 SQIVND (reference sequence). With 5 bases clipped from V and 12 bases from J, the junction kept 8 bases outside the gene matches. The CDR3 DNA follows: TGTGCCAGTAGTTCTGCGGGACAGGGAATACCCCTCCACTTT. This encodes CASSSAGQGIPLHF.

The CDR3 DNA sequence: TGCGCCAGCACAGGGACAGGGGGTTCCTACGAGCAGTACTTC. Translation gives CASTGTGGSYEQYF. This chain joins TRBV5-1 and TRBJ2-7, with 11 bases aligning to TRBD1. The CDR3 contains 14 residues. Germline loops: CDR1 SGHRS, CDR2 YFSETQ. V lost 6 bases, J lost 1 base, and 3 bases stayed unmatched.

The chain uses TRBV10-3 and TRBJ1-6; D not certain. The ends were cut back, 2 bases at V and 6 bases at J, with 8 bases in the middle. Germline V gives CDR1 ENHRY, CDR2 SYGVKD. The CDR3 runs 14 residues. CDR3 sequence reads: CAISEETPNSPLHF. The CDR3 coding sequence is TGTGCCATCAGTGAGGAGACCCCTAATTCACCCCTCCACTTT.

The V call is TRBV7-2, the J call TRBJ1-5; 9 bases fit TRBD1. The germline V gene has CDR1 SGHTA and CDR2 FQGNSA. This CDR3 region has 18 residues. J was trimmed by 1 base and V by 6 bases; bases with no gene match: 13. CDR3: CASSSLPFGTGSNQPQHF. CDR3 nucleotides: TGTGCCAGCAGTTCCTTACCTTTCGGGACAGGGAGCAATCAGCCCCAGCATTTT.

This chain uses TRBV5-8 with TRBJ1-5; D remains unclear. Germline CDR1 reads SGHTS; CDR2 reads YDEGEE. CDR3 length: 11 residues. V was clipped by 4 bases and J by 9 bases, with 8 bases between them. This chain's CDR3 is CASSGDLPQHF. CDR3 nucleotide sequence: TGTGCCAGCAGCGGGGATTTGCCCCAGCATTTT.

The sample holds a few counts of this clone. The chain has TRBV5-4 and TRBJ1-1; weak D call: TRBD1 (5 bases). Trimming shortened V by 0 bases and J by 7 bases, and 13 bases separated the two germline ends. Germline V gives CDR1 SGHNT, CDR2 YYREEE (reference sequence). The CDR3 extends over 14 amino acids. The DNA for the CDR3 is TGTGCCAGCAGCTTGGCCGCCGCTAGGGGTGAAGCTTTCTTT. Encoded protein: CASSLAAARGEAFF.

Here the CDR3 reads CASSYTRTGYTGELFF. Here the CDR3 DNA reads TGTGCCAGCAGTTACACTCGGACAGGGTACACCGGGGAGCTGTTTTTT. The chain employs TRBV6-5 and TRBJ2-2, with TRBD1 matching over 8 bases. CDR1 and CDR2 from the germline V gene are MNHEY and SVGAGI. V lost 2 bases, J lost 3 bases, and 5 bases stayed unmatched. The CDR3 is 16 amino acids.

The chain recombines TRBV5-1 with TRBJ1-4; no firm D call. The V end lost 1 base, the J end lost 2 bases, and 9 bases lay between the germline ends. Germline V lookup: CDR1 SGHRS, CDR2 YFSETQ. The CDR3 sequence is 15 residues long. CDR3 nucleotide sequence: TGCGCCAGCAGCTTGAGCGGCGGTACTAATGAAAAACTGTTTTTT. Protein sequence: CASSLSGGTNEKLFF.

The genes are TRBV25-1 and TRBJ1-6; D perhaps matches TRBD1 (5 bases). The germline V gene encodes CDR1 MGHDK and CDR2 SYGVNS. Trimming stripped 6 bases from V and 6 bases from J, with 12 bases between. The CDR3 spans 14 residues. This chain's CDR3 is CASSQGNFNSPLHF. DNA for the CDR3: TGTGCCAGCAGCCAGGGCAACTTTAATTCACCCCTCCACTTT. The whole variable domain, remainder taken from reference TRBV25-1 and TRBJ1-6, is EADIYQTPRYLVIGTGKKITLECSQTMGHDKMYWYQQDPGMELHLIHYSYGVNSTEKGDLSSESTVSRIRTEHFPLTLESARPSHTSQYLCASSQGNFNSPLHFGNGTRLTVT.